This T cell receptor (beta chain) was obtained from a study of T cell responses to AZD1222 COVID-19 vaccine. Study-level findings and limits: Sampling captured repertoires only after the peak T cell response.

Here immunoSEQ multiplex PCR was the method, and the copy in TCRdb shows in-frame clones only, minus some. The table shows 120,000 or so clones, with 85% to 90% occurring only once. As to this clone: Its antigen is still unknown.

Samples with a second dose at about 4 or about 12 weeks were pooled together. The source of this sequence is an adult who received the AZD1222 COVID-19 vaccine. The material sequenced was peripheral blood, taken 28 days after the second AZD1222 dose.

The chain's CDR3 is CASSIGEGRGDQETQYF. The CDR3 nucleotides read TGTGCCAGCAGCATTGGGGAAGGTCGGGGGGACCAAGAGACCCAGTACTTC. This chain uses TRBV5-5 with TRBJ2-5, with 7 bases identical to TRBD2. The CDR3 has 17 amino acids. The trim removed 4 bases at V and 0 bases at J, leaving 12 bases unmatched. The V gene's germline CDR1 is SGHKS and CDR2 YYEKEE (reference sequence).